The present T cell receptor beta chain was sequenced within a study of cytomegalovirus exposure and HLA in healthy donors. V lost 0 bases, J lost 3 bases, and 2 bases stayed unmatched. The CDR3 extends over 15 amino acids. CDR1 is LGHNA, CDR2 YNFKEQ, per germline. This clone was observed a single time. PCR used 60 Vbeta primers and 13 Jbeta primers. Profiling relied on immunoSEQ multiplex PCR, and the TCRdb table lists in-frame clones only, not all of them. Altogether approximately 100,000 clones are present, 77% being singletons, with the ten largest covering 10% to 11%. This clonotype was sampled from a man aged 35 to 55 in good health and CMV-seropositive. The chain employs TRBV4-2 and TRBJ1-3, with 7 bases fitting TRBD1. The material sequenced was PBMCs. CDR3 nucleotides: TGTGCCAGCAGCCAAGATAGGGGGCTTGGAAACACCATATATTTT. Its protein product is CASSQDRGLGNTIYF.